This T cell receptor (beta chain) is from a study of glioma-infiltrating T cells after dendritic cell vaccination. There are 13 residues in the CDR3. Germline V lookup: CDR1 SNHLY, CDR2 FYNNEI. V lost 7 bases to trimming and J lost 1 base, with 7 bases between them. Repertoires were generated with immunoSEQ multiplex PCR, while TCRdb's copy carries only in-frame clones and drops some. The table has roughly 100,000 clones, roughly 90% seen once; the top ten hold 2.5% to 3%. Details on this clone: Its cognate antigen is unknown.

Time point meaning: after dendritic cell vaccination, including at tumor progression/relapse. Whole-study results and caveats: Estimated pretreatment TIL content predicted outcome after dendritic cell vaccination.

This clonotype originated in a human donor with glioblastoma. Source: blood, taken after dendritic cell vaccination. V is TRBV2 and J is TRBJ2-2; D is unclear. This CDR3 is CASNGGNTGELFF. The CDR3 DNA sequence: TGTGCCAGCAACGGCGGGAACACCGGGGAGCTGTTTTTT.